Below are 23 T cell receptor beta chains sequenced from a single sample in a study of T cell changes during pregnancy in multiple sclerosis (dated by TCRdb to about 2019). Library preparation employed the immunoSEQ multiplex PCR assay. TCRdb retrieved this table from immuneACCESS and kept in-frame rearrangements only. Not all clones are present; in checked studies, unresolved V genes account for under half, and no reason is known for the remainder. For this sample the table gives 100,000 to 130,000 clones, of which about nine tenths were detected only once. The ten largest make up 0.78% of the sample. Source: peripheral blood, taken in the third trimester of pregnancy. Receptors originate from a female donor in good health, enrolled as a control in a pregnancy study.

The table lists this clone with a few counts. The junction shows a germline mismatch at one end, possibly a read error. Other nucleotide sequences in the sample specify the same CDR3. The chain couples TRBV7-7 to TRBJ2-3, with a weak D call TRBD1 (6 bases). The CDR3 loop spans 14 amino acids. Germline CDR1 reads SSHAT; CDR2 reads FNYEAQ (reference sequence). The CDR3 region has the DNA TGTGCTAGCAGCCCCGGGACAAGCACAGATACGCAGTATTTT. Translated, it gives CASSPGTSTDTQYF.

The chain couples TRBV29-1 to TRBJ1-1, with D tentatively TRBD1 (5 bases). Looked up from germline, CDR1 is SQVTM and CDR2 is ANQGSEA. The CDR3 loop spans 17 amino acids. Trimming left V 3 bases short and J 0 bases short, with 20 bases between. The chain's CDR3 is CSVDTRGRTLMNTEAFF. The CDR3 DNA is TGCAGCGTTGACACCCGGGGGAGGACCCTCATGAACACTGAAGCTTTCTTT.

The chain links TRBV18 to TRBJ1-2; tentatively, D is TRBD1 (6 bases). The CDR3 consists of 16 residues. Germline CDR1 is KGHSH and CDR2 is LQKENI. The germline V and J ends were trimmed by 2 bases and 6 bases, with 19 bases remaining between them. CDR3 loop: CASSPTGGGTVNGYTF. CDR3 DNA: TGTGCCAGCTCACCAACGGGGGGGGGCACAGTTAATGGCTACACCTTC.

This chain's CDR3 is CASSPSDIVKEKLFF. The CDR3 nucleotides are TGTGCCAGTAGTCCTTCGGACATTGTGAAAGAAAAACTGTTTTTT. V is TRBV19 and J is TRBJ1-4, with a weak D call TRBD1 (5 bases). Trimming shortened V by 5 bases and J by 8 bases, and 18 bases separated the two germline ends. The CDR3 is 15 residues long. Per germline, CDR1 LNHDA and CDR2 SQIVND (reference sequence).

The V and J genes are TRBV10-3 and TRBJ1-4, with a weak D call TRBD1 (6 bases). Trimming took 7 bases from V and 2 from J, leaving 8 bases between them. The CDR3 contains 13 residues. The V gene's germline CDR1 is ENHRY and CDR2 SYGVKD. The CDR3 DNA follows: TGTGCCATCAACCAGGGGACTAATGAAAAACTGTTTTTT. It encodes CAINQGTNEKLFF.

The rearrangement uses TRBV7-9 and TRBJ1-1; no definite D call. V was clipped by 1 base and J by 4 bases, with 7 bases between them. This CDR3 region has 13 residues. Germline V CDR1 and CDR2: SEHNR, FQNEAQ (reference sequence). The CDR3 nucleotides read TGTGCCAGCAGCTTAGGTGGGAGCACTGAAGCTTTCTTT. This gives the protein CASSLGGSTEAFF.

The gene calls are TRBV5-1 and TRBJ2-1; D call uncertain. V lost 0 bases, J lost 0 bases, and 13 bases lay in between. Germline V lookup: CDR1 SGHRS, CDR2 YFSETQ. There are 17 residues in the CDR3. CDR3 coding DNA: TGCGCCAGCAGCTTGGCCTCGACTCGCAGCTCCTACAATGAGCAGTTCTTC. Translated, it gives CASSLASTRSSYNEQFF. Full variable domain (remainder filled in from reference TRBV5-1 and TRBJ2-1): KAGVTQTPRYLIKTRGQQVTLSCSPISGHRSVSWYQQTPGQGLQFLFEYFSETQRNKGNFPGRFSGRQFSNSRSEMNVSTLELGDSALYLCASSLASTRSSYNEQFFGPGTRLTVL.

The chain couples TRBV27 to TRBJ2-7; 10 bases align to TRBD2. V gave up 8 bases and J gave up 2 bases; unmatched junction bases: 6. In germline, CDR1 is MNHEY, CDR2 SMNVEV (reference sequence). This CDR3 region has 14 residues. CDR3: CASGIAGGTYEQYF. As DNA, the CDR3 is TGTGCCAGCGGAATAGCGGGGGGTACCTACGAGCAGTACTTC.

Of note for this clone: One end of the junction does not line up with germline, which may come from a read error. This rearrangement joins TRBV6-1 to TRBJ1-5, with TRBD1 identical over 9 bases. Germline V lookup: CDR1 MNHNS, CDR2 SASEGT. The CDR3 runs 15 residues. The CDR3 nucleotides read TGTGCCAGCAGCGAAGGGACAGGGAGCAATCAGCCCCAGCATTTT. This encodes CASSEGTGSNQPQHF.

The genes are TRBV7-3 and TRBJ2-2; D ambiguous. V was cut by 6 bases and J by 0 bases, with 5 bases left in between. Looked up from germline, CDR1 is SGHTA and CDR2 is FQGTGA. The CDR3 sequence is 13 residues long. CDR3 coding DNA: TGTGCCAGCAGTTACTCGAACACCGGGGAGCTGTTTTTT. Protein product: CASSYSNTGELFF.

The J gene is TRBJ2-1, the V gene TRBV7-2; 12 bases match TRBD2. Germline loops: CDR1 SGHTA, CDR2 FQGNSA. CDR3 length equals 16 residues. The junction had 3 bases not matched to a gene; V was cut back by 4 bases and J by 2 bases. The CDR3 spells CASSSRTSGAYNEQFF. CDR3 in DNA: TGTGCCAGCAGCTCGAGGACTAGCGGGGCCTACAATGAGCAGTTCTTC.

This sequence joins TRBV27 and TRBJ2-2; 14 nucleotides line up with TRBD2. The CDR3 contains 16 residues. Germline V CDR1 and CDR2: MNHEY, SMNVEV (reference sequence). Losses at the gene ends were 8 bases for V and 6 bases for J; bases not matched to a gene: 8. CDR3: CASGGTSGGGSGELFF. The CDR3 coding sequence is TGTGCCAGCGGAGGGACTAGCGGGGGAGGGTCCGGGGAGCTGTTTTTT.

This clone has only one observation. V gene TRBV12-5 combines with J gene TRBJ1-4, with D hard to call. Germline V gene lookup returns CDR1 LGHNT and CDR2 FRNRAP. Deletions cut 2 bases from V and 10 bases from J, with 17 bases between. This CDR3 is 15 amino acids long. The chain's CDR3 is CASGLSYDSPGKLFF. CDR3 bases: TGTGCTAGTGGTTTGTCTTACGACTCCCCTGGAAAACTGTTTTTT.

The chain is built from TRBV19 and TRBJ1-5; possible D gene TRBD1, 6 bases. V was shortened by 5 bases and J by 1 base, with 12 bases between the two germline ends. Per germline, CDR1 LNHDA and CDR2 SQIVND (reference sequence). The CDR3 loop spans 15 amino acids. CDR3 coding DNA: TGTGCCAGTAGTTCCAACCAGGGGAGCAATCAGCCCCAGCATTTT. Its protein product is CASSSNQGSNQPQHF.

This clone has just a few counts. Other nucleotide sequences in the sample specify the same CDR3. This chain connects TRBV5-1 to TRBJ1-2; TRBD1 aligns across 9 bases. The CDR3 has 13 amino acids. Germline CDR1 is SGHRS and CDR2 is YFSETQ. V dropped 4 bases and J dropped 8; count of bases not matched to a gene: 6. CDR3 sequence reads: CASSLDRGGGYTF. CDR3 DNA sequence: TGCGCCAGCAGCCTGGACAGGGGAGGCGGCTACACCTTC.

The gene calls are TRBV5-1 and TRBJ1-4; D ambiguous. CDR1 and CDR2 (germline): SGHRS, YFSETQ. The V end was cut by 7 bases, the J end by 0 bases, with 10 bases between. The CDR3 contains 14 residues. CDR3 nucleotides: TGCGCCAGCGCCGCGAGTGCAACTAATGAAAAACTGTTTTTT. It yields the protein CASAASATNEKLFF. Looking up the rest from reference TRBV5-1 and TRBJ1-4 gives the full variable domain: KAGVTQTPRYLIKTRGQQVTLSCSPISGHRSVSWYQQTPGQGLQFLFEYFSETQRNKGNFPGRFSGRQFSNSRSEMNVSTLELGDSALYLCASAASATNEKLFFGSGTQLSVL.

The chain combines TRBV7-9 with TRBJ1-4; 10 nucleotides line up with TRBD1. Per the germline V gene, CDR1 is SEHNR and CDR2 is FQNEAQ (reference sequence). V lost 5 bases and J lost 0; bases outside the gene matches: 6. The CDR3 has 17 amino acids. The chain's CDR3 is CASSAGTGDPTNEKLFF. CDR3 bases: TGTGCCAGCAGCGCTGGGACAGGGGACCCAACTAATGAAAAACTGTTTTTT.

This chain links TRBV7-3 with TRBJ2-1; D perhaps matches TRBD2 (5 bases). The V gene's germline CDR1 is SGHTA and CDR2 FQGTGA. The CDR3 extends over 13 amino acids. V was shortened by 7 bases and J by 7 bases, with 14 bases between the two germline ends. Here the CDR3 DNA reads TGTGCCAGCAATCGGGGTGTCGGAAATGAGCAGTTCTTC. It specifies CASNRGVGNEQFF.

The gene calls are TRBV10-3 and TRBJ2-3; 11 positions match TRBD1. CDR1 ENHRY and CDR2 SYGVKD come from the germline V gene. V shed 6 bases and J 4 bases; nucleotides not matched to a gene: 9. The CDR3 has 16 residues. The CDR3 loop is CAISMDPGQGADTQYF. The CDR3 DNA reads as TGTGCCATCAGCATGGACCCGGGACAGGGGGCAGATACGCAGTATTTT.

The J gene is TRBJ1-4, the V gene TRBV4-3; 7 positions agree with TRBD1. This CDR3 has 15 residues. CDR1 is LGHNA and CDR2 is YSLEER in the germline V gene. The V gene end was trimmed by 4 bases and the J gene end by 6 bases; junction bases not matched to a gene: 8. CDR3 in amino acids: CASSPTRGGHEKLFF. DNA of the CDR3: TGCGCCAGCAGCCCGACGAGAGGGGGCCATGAAAAACTGTTTTTT.

The CDR3 spells CASSETGQGNTGELFF. Here the CDR3 DNA reads TGCGCCAGCAGCGAAACAGGACAGGGGAACACCGGGGAGCTGTTTTTT. This rearrangement joins TRBV5-1 to TRBJ2-2, with 8 bases identical to TRBD1. Per germline, CDR1 SGHRS and CDR2 YFSETQ. Trimming at V came to 4 bases and at J to 1 base, leaving 6 bases not matched to a gene. CDR3 length: 16 amino acids. Drawing the rest from reference TRBV5-1 and TRBJ2-2, the complete variable domain is KAGVTQTPRYLIKTRGQQVTLSCSPISGHRSVSWYQQTPGQGLQFLFEYFSETQRNKGNFPGRFSGRQFSNSRSEMNVSTLELGDSALYLCASSETGQGNTGELFFGEGSRLTVL.

The chain links TRBV7-3 to TRBJ2-1; 8 positions match TRBD2. V lost 1 base, J lost 6 bases, and 5 bases stayed unmatched. Germline V gene sequence: CDR1 SGHTA, CDR2 FQGTGA. CDR3 size: 15 residues. Here the CDR3 reads CASSLNGGASNEQFF. In DNA, the CDR3 is TGTGCCAGCAGCTTAAACGGGGGGGCCTCCAATGAGCAGTTCTTC.

The rearrangement uses TRBV6-6 and TRBJ1-6; TRBD1 aligns across 10 bases. The junction had 5 bases not matched to a gene; V was cut back by 6 bases and J by 6 bases. The CDR3 extends over 15 amino acids. Germline values: CDR1 MNHNY, CDR2 SVGAGI (reference sequence). CDR3 amino acids: CASRERTGGNSPLHF. In DNA form, the CDR3 reads TGTGCCAGCAGAGAGAGGACAGGGGGTAATTCACCCCTCCACTTT.